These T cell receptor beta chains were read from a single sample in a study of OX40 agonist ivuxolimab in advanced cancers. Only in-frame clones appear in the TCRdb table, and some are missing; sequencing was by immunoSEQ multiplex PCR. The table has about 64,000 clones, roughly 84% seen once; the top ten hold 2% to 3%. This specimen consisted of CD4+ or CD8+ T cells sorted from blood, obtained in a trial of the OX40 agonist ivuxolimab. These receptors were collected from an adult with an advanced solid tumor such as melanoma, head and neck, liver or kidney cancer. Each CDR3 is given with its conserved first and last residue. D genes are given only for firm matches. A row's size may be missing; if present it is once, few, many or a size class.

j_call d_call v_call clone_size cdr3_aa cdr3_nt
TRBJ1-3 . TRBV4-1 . CASSQGLGGRRRSSGNTIYF TGCGCCAGCAGCCAAGGGTTAGGGGGTCGGCGCCGGAGCTCTGGAAACACCATATATTTT
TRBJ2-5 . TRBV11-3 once CASSLDRWTQYF TGTGCCAGCAGCTTAGATCGATGGACCCAGTACTTC
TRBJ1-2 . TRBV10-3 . CAISVAGDGYTF TGTGCCATCAGTGTCGCAGGGGATGGCTACACCTTC
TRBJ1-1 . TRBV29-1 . CSAQSQGQTEAFF TGCAGCGCCCAGTCCCAGGGGCAAACTGAAGCTTTCTTT
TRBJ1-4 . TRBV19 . CASTGEYLATNEKLFF TGTGCCAGTACAGGGGAATACCTTGCAACTAATGAAAAACTGTTTTTT
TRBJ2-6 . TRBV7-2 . CASSSPTGQGRSGANVLTF TGTGCCAGCAGCTCGCCCACAGGGCAGGGCCGATCTGGGGCCAACGTCCTGACTTTC
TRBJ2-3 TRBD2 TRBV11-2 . CASSPRLAGTDTQYF TGTGCCAGCAGCCCGCGACTAGCGGGCACAGATACGCAGTATTTT
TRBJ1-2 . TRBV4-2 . CASSHAMAGAAYGYTF TGTGCCAGCAGCCACGCCATGGCCGGCGCAGCTTATGGCTACACCTTC
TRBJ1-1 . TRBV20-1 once CSASLAVTAFF TGCAGTGCCTCACTGGCCGTTACAGCTTTCTTT
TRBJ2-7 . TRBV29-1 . CSVGYSYEQYF TGCAGCGTTGGATACTCCTACGAGCAGTACTTC
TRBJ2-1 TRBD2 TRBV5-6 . CASFPPPGLNNEQFF TGTGCCAGCTTTCCACCCCCGGGACTAAACAATGAGCAGTTCTTC
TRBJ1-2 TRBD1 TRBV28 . CASSFSDRGRYGYTF TGTGCCAGCAGTTTTTCGGACAGGGGGAGGTATGGCTACACCTTC
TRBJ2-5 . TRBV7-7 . CASSLLQAGETQYF TGTGCCAGCAGCTTACTACAGGCTGGAGAGACCCAGTACTTC
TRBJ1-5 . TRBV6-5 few CASSYSSGAPNQPQHF TGTGCCAGCAGTTACTCTTCTGGGGCGCCGAATCAGCCCCAGCATTTT
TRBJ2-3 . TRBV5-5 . CASSSGLLTDTQYF TGTGCCAGCAGCTCGGGACTTCTCACAGATACGCAGTATTTT
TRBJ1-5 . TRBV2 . CASSADNYSNQPQHF TGTGCCAGCAGTGCGGACAATTATAGCAATCAGCCCCAGCATTTT
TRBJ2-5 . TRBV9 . CASSVGTGSQETQYF TGTGCCAGCAGCGTAGGGACGGGCTCCCAAGAGACCCAGTACTTC
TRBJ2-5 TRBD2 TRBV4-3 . CASSQDWASGGQETQYF TGCGCCAGCAGCCAAGATTGGGCTAGCGGGGGACAAGAGACCCAGTACTTC
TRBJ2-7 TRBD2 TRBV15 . CATSRVLAGRTYEQYF TGTGCCACCAGCAGAGTGCTAGCGGGAAGAACCTACGAGCAGTACTTC
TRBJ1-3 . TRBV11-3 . CASSQGGSRNTIYF TGTGCCAGCAGTCAAGGCGGTTCTAGAAACACCATATATTTT
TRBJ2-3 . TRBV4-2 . CASSQTDTDTQYF TGTGCCAGCAGCCAAACAGACACAGATACGCAGTATTTT
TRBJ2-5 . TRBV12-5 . CASGLVLGGQETQYF TGTGCTAGTGGTTTGGTACTGGGGGGACAAGAGACCCAGTACTTC
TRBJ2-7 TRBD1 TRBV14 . CASSPSRDRGEQYF TGTGCCAGCAGCCCGTCCCGGGACAGGGGCGAGCAGTACTTC
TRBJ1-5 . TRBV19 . CASLLTGDQPQHF TGTGCCAGTCTCCTGACAGGCGATCAGCCCCAGCATTTT
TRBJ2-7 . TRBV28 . CASSLPSHTYEQYF TGTGCCAGCAGTTTACCTTCCCATACCTACGAGCAGTACTTC
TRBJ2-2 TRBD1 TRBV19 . CASRWGQGNTGELFF TGTGCCAGTAGGTGGGGACAGGGAAACACCGGGGAGCTGTTTTTT
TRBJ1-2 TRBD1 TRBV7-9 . CASSPTDRLLGYTF TGTGCCAGCAGCCCCACGGACAGGTTACTCGGCTACACCTTC
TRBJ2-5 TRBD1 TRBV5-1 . CASRSNDRDHETQYF TGCGCCAGCAGATCAAACGACAGGGACCATGAGACCCAGTACTTC
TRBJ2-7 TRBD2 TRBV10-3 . CAISGTSGVPREQYF TGTGCCATCAGTGGGACTAGCGGGGTACCTAGAGAGCAGTACTTC
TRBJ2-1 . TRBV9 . CASSVGRGQLVQGQFF TGTGCCAGCAGCGTAGGCCGTGGGCAGCTAGTACAAGGGCAGTTCTTC
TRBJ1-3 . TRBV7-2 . CASSLQGRSGNTIYF TGTGCCAGCAGCTTACAGGGGAGGTCTGGAAACACCATATATTTT
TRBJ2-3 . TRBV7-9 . CASSLMGWSTDTQYF TGTGCCAGCAGCTTAATGGGCTGGAGCACAGATACGCAGTATTTT
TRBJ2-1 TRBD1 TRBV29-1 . CSVGQGYNEQFF TGCAGCGTAGGACAGGGCTACAATGAGCAGTTCTTC